Below, 4 T cell receptor beta chains from the same sample are listed, as sequenced in a study of Graves' ophthalmopathy and Graves' hyperthyroidism. From RNA, the CDR3 regions of TCR beta chains were amplified and sequenced. First-round RT-PCR relied on HTBI primers, and a second-round multiplex PCR came next. TCRdb re-derived calls from the multiplex PCR reads in MiXCR, one entry per CDR3 protein. The table records some 750,000 distinct CDR3 sequences, roughly two fifths of them present only once. The material sequenced was peripheral blood. The source of these receptors is an adult man with Graves' ophthalmopathy.

This clonotype was recorded a few times. The gene calls are TRBV12-5 and TRBJ2-5, with no clear D. From germline, CDR1 is LGHNT and CDR2 FRNRAP. The CDR3 runs 14 residues. Here the CDR3 reads CASSYRLVQETQYF. The CDR3 coding sequence is TGTGCCAGCAGTTACCGACTTGTCCAAGAGACCCAGTACTTC.

This clonotype was detected once. The rearrangement links TRBV25-1 to TRBJ2-2, with 10 bases identical to TRBD2. Per germline, CDR1 MGHDK and CDR2 SYGVNS. The ends lost 7 bases at V and 0 bases at J; junction bases unmatched: 8. The CDR3 length is 17 residues. CDR3 sequence (DNA): TGTGCCAGCACTACTAGCGGGGACAACGCGAACACCGGGGAGCTGTTTTTT. This sequence encodes CASTTSGDNANTGELFF.

This clonotype has ten or more counts. This chain uses TRBV7-9 with TRBJ2-7; the match to TRBD2 covers 7 bases. Germline trimming cut 5 bases from V and 1 base from J; bases unmatched to any gene: 8. This CDR3 is 15 amino acids long. CDR1 and CDR2 (germline): SEHNR, FQNEAQ (reference sequence). As DNA, the CDR3 is TGTGCCAGCAGCCAGATGGGCGGGGGTTCCTACGAGCAGTACTTC. Translating gives CASSQMGGGSYEQYF.

The chain recombines TRBV10-3 with TRBJ1-4, with 7 bases fitting TRBD1. The CDR3 runs 15 residues. The V gene's germline CDR1 is ENHRY and CDR2 SYGVKD. V gave up 3 bases and J gave up 5 bases; unmatched junction bases: 6. The CDR3 coding sequence is TGTGCCATCAGTGATTCCAGGACAGGAAATGAAAAACTGTTTTTT. Its translation is CAISDSRTGNEKLFF.